This TCR beta chain was identified in a study of spatial heterogeneity in lung cancer. Turning to the study itself: The study consistently detected more beta-chain than alpha-chain sequences.

Specified time point: sample taken at primary tumor resection. Sequencing covered unsorted whole RNA taken from tumor, nontumor lung or frozen PBMC. There were approximately 69 donors, all of them untreated patients with early-stage non-small cell lung cancer. This clonotype was detected many times. CDR1 is SNHLY and CDR2 is FYNNEI in the germline V gene. V trimming: 8 bases; J trimming: 7 bases; junction bases outside the gene matches: 9. This CDR3 is 13 amino acids long. Using its own MiXCR run on the 5' RACE reads, TCRdb lists one record per CDR3 protein. The sample records tens of thousands of distinct CDR3 sequences, 4% to 6% being singletons.

The chain couples TRBV2 to TRBJ1-2; 8 bases map to TRBD1. The clonotype originates from a female donor with early-stage non-small cell lung cancer. The sequences come from PBMCs, collected at surgery. As DNA, the CDR3 is TGTGCCAGCTCCCAGGGGGCGGGGTCTGGCTACACCTTC. Its translation: CASSQGAGSGYTF.